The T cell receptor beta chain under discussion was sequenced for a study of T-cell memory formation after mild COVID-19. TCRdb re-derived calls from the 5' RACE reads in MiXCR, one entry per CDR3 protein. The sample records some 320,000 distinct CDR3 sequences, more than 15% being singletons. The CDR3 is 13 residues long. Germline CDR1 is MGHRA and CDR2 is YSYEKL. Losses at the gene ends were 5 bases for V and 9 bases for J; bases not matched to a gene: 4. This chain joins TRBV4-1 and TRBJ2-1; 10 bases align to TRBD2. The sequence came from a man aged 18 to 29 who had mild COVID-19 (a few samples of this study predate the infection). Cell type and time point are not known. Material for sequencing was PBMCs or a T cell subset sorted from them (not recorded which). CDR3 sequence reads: CASSGGLAPEQFF. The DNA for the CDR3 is TGCGCCAGCAGCGGGGGACTAGCGCCTGAGCAGTTCTTC.